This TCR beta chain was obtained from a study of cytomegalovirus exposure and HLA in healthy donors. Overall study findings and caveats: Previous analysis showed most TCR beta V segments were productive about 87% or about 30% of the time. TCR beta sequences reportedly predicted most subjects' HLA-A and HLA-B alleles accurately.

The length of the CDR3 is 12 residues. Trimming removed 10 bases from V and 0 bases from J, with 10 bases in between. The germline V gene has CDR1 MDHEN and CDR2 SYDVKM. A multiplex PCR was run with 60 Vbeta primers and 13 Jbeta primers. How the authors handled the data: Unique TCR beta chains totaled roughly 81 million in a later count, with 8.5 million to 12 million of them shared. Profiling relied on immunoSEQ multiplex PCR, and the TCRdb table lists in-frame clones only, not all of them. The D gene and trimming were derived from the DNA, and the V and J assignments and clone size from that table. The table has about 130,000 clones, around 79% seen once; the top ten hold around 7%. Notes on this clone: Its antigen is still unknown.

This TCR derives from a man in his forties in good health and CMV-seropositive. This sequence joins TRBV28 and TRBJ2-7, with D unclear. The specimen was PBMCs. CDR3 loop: CATQMHSYEQYF. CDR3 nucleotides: TGTGCCACCCAGATGCACTCCTACGAGCAGTACTTC.